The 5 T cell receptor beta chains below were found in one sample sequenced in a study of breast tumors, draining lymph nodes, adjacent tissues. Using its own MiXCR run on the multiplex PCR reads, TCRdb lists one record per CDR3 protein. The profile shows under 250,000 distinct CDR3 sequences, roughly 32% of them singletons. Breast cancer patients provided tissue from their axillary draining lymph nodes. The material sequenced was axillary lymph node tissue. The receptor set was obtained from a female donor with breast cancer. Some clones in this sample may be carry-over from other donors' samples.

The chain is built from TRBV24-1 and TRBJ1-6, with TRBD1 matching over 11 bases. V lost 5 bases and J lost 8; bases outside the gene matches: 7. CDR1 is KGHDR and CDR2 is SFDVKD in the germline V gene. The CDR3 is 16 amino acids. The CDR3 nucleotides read TGTGCCACCAGTGTCTACCCGGGACAGGGGGATTCACCCCTCCACTTT. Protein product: CATSVYPGQGDSPLHF.

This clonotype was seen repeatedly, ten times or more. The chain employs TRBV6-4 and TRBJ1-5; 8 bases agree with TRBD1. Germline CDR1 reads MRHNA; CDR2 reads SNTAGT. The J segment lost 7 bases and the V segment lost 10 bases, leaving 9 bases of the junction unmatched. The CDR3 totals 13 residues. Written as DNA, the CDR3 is TGTGCCAACAGCGCTACAGGGGGGCAGCCCCAGCATTTT. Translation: CANSATGGQPQHF.

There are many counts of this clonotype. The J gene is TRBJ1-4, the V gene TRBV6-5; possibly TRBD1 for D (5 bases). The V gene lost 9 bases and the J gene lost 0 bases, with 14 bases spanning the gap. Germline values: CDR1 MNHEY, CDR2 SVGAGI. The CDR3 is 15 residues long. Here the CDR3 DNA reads TGTGCCAGTTCAGGGTCCCCCTCAACTAATGAAAAACTGTTTTTT. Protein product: CASSGSPSTNEKLFF.

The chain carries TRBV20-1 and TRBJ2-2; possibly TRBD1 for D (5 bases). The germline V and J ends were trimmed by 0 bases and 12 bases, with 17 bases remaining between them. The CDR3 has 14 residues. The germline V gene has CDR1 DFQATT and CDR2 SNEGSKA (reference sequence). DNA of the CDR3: TGCAGTGCTAGAGATCTAGGGGTGGCAGCGCAGCTGTTTTTT. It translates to CSARDLGVAAQLFF.

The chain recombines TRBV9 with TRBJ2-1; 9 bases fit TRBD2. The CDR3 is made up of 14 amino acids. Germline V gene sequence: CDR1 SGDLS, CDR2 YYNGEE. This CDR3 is CARGSGGSYNEQFF. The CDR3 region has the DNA TGTGCTAGAGGTAGCGGGGGTTCCTACAATGAGCAGTTCTTC.